The rows below give T cell receptor beta chains drawn from one sample of a study of CD8+CD57+ T cells in acquired aplastic anemia. TCRdb used MiXCR to reprocess the reads, holding one entry per CDR3 protein. The table has 450,000 to 550,000 distinct CDR3 sequences, about a third seen once. Source material: sorted CD4+, CD8+, or CD8+CD57+ T cells (not recorded which) from PBMCs. Receptors originate from a human donor with aplastic anemia. Both conserved end residues are trimmed from each CDR3. A D gene is named only where the DNA matches it firmly.

V	J	D	CDR3
TRBV6-1	TRBJ1-1	-	ATLGGVGTEAF
TRBV6-1	TRBJ1-5	TRBD1	ASSGTGEGNQPQH
TRBV7-6	TRBJ2-7	-	ASSFPGVYEQY
TRBV12-3/TRBV12-4	TRBJ2-2	-	ASSFPLTGELF
TRBV7-2	TRBJ2-7	-	ASSLYGGEQY
TRBV7-2	TRBJ2-3	-	ASSLQTGGDTQY
TRBV6-1	TRBJ1-1	-	ASIPGRVWLNTEAF
TRBV20-1	TRBJ1-2	-	SASSGTGFYGYT
TRBV7-8	TRBJ2-7	-	ASSSPEQGSSYEQY
TRBV11-2	TRBJ2-6	-	ASSPLSGANVLT
TRBV6-5	TRBJ1-1	-	ASSYSQGWTEAF
TRBV7-2	TRBJ1-1	-	ASSFEVITEAF
TRBV10-2	TRBJ1-5	-	ASSESNLQPQH
TRBV20-1	TRBJ2-5	TRBD1	VTGQQETQY
TRBV10-3	TRBJ1-3	-	ASETTSHSGNTIY
TRBV19	TRBJ2-2	-	ASSAWAPNTGELF
TRBV13	TRBJ1-3	-	ASSLAGLRVSGNTIY
TRBV5-6	TRBJ2-2	-	ASSLGGRRTTGELF
TRBV10-1	TRBJ2-2	-	ASSHRLTGELF
TRBV5-1	TRBJ1-5	-	ASSLRSGEQPQH
TRBV6-1	TRBJ2-7	TRBD2	AIRREGLSYEQY
TRBV10-3	TRBJ1-1	-	ATRVPMNTEAF
TRBV25-1	TRBJ1-1	-	ASSEYARNTEAF
TRBV7-7	TRBJ2-5	-	ASSLFPGIGLETQY
TRBV10-3	TRBJ2-3	-	ASLSGSRGTDTQY
TRBV4-1	TRBJ1-2	TRBD1	ASSPGTGGNGYT
TRBV28	TRBJ2-5	-	ASSIGSLEILY
TRBV10-3	TRBJ1-2	-	ASSYTGDSLYGYT
TRBV6-1	TRBJ1-5	-	ASSGREDQPQH
TRBV20-1	TRBJ2-2	-	SASRLDTNAGELF
TRBV28	TRBJ1-5	-	ATWTGNQPQH
TRBV6-1	TRBJ2-1	-	AGSSYNEQF
TRBV5-1	TRBJ1-5	-	ASSLDGAQPQH
TRBV25-1	TRBJ1-2	-	ASSEIGAEERGGYT
TRBV6-5	TRBJ1-1	-	ASSYGATGGEAF
TRBV30	TRBJ2-7	-	AGGRSNEQY
TRBV12-3/TRBV12-4	TRBJ2-1	TRBD1	ASSSRQGAINEQF